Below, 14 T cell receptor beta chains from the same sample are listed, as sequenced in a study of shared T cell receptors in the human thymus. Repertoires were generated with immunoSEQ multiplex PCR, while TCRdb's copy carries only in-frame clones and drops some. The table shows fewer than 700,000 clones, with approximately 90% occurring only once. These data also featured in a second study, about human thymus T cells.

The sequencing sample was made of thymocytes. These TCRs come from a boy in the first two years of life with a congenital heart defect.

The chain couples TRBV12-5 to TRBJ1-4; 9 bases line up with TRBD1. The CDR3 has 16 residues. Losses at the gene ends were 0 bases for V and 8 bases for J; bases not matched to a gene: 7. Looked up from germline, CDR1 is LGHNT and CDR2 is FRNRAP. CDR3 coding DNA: TGTGCTAGTGGTTTGGTAGGGGACAGGGCTGTAGAAAAACTGTTTTTT. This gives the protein CASGLVGDRAVEKLFF.

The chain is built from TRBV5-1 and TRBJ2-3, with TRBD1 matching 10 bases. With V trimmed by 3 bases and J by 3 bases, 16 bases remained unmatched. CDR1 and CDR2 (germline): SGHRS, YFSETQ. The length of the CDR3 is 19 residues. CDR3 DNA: TGCGCCAGCAGCTGGGGACAGGGGAGTAAGGGACTAGGAACAGATACGCAGTATTTT. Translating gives CASSWGQGSKGLGTDTQYF.

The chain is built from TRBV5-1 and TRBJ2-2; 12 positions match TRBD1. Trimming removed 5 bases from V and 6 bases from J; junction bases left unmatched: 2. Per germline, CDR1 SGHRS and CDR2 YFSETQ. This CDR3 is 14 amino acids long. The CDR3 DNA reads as TGCGCCAGCAGAAGGGACAGGGGGCCCGGGGAGCTGTTTTTT. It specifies CASRRDRGPGELFF.

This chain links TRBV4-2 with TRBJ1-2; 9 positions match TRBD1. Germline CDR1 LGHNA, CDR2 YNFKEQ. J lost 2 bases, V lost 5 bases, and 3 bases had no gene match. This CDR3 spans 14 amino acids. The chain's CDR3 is CASSEGQGNYGYTF. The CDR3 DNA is TGTGCCAGCAGCGAGGGACAGGGCAACTATGGCTACACCTTC.

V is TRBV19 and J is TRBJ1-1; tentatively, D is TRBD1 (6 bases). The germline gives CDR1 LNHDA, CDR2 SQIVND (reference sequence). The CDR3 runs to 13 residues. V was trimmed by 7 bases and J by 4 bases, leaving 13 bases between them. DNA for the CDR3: TGTGCCAGTAAAACAGGGTTCGGCACTGAAGCTTTCTTT. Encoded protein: CASKTGFGTEAFF.

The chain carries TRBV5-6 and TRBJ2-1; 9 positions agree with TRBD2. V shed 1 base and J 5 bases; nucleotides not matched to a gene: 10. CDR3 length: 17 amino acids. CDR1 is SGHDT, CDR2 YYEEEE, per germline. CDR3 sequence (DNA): TGTGCCAGCAGCTTGTGGCGTATAGCGGGAGAGGACAATGAGCAGTTCTTC. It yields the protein CASSLWRIAGEDNEQFF.

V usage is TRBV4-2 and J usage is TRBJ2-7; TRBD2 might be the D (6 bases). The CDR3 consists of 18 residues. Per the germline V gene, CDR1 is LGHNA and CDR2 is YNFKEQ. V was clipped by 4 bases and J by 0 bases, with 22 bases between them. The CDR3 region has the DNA TGTGCCAGCAGCCCGTCCAAATTTAGCGGAACCCCCTCCTACGAGCAGTACTTC. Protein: CASSPSKFSGTPSYEQYF.

CDR3 region: CAGGGGRGSTDTQYF. The CDR3, as DNA: TGTGCCGGGGGTGGCGGGAGAGGAAGCACAGATACGCAGTATTTT. The chain couples TRBV7-9 to TRBJ2-3; 7 nucleotides align to TRBD2. The CDR3 covers 15 residues. J lost 0 bases, V lost 11 bases, and 11 bases had no gene match. From germline, CDR1 is SEHNR and CDR2 FQNEAQ (reference sequence). Complete variable domain (other parts from reference TRBV7-9 and TRBJ2-3): DTGVSQNPRHKITKRGQNVTFRCDPISEHNRLYWYRQTLGQGPEFLTYFQNEAQLEKSRLLSDRFSAERPKGSFSTLEIQRTEQGDSAMYLCAGGGGRGSTDTQYFGPGTRLTVL.

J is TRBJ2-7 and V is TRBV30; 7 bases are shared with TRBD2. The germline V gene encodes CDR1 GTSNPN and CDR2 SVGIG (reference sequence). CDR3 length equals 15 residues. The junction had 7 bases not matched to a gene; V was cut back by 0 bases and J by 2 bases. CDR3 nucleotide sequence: TGTGCCTGGAGTGTAGGGTCTCTAGCGGCCTACGAGCAGTACTTC. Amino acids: CAWSVGSLAAYEQYF.

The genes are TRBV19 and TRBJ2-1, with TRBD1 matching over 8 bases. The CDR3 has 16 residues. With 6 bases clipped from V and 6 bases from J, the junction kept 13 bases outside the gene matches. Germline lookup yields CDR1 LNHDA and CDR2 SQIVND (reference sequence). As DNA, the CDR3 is TGTGCCAGTAGACAACCTTCTGGGACAGGCACCAATGAGCAGTTCTTC. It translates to CASRQPSGTGTNEQFF. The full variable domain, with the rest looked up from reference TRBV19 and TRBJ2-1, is DGGITQSPKYLFRKEGQNVTLSCEQNLNHDAMYWYRQDPGQGLRLIYYSQIVNDFQKGDIAEGYSVSREKKESFPLTVTSAQKNPTAFYLCASRQPSGTGTNEQFFGPGTRLTVL.

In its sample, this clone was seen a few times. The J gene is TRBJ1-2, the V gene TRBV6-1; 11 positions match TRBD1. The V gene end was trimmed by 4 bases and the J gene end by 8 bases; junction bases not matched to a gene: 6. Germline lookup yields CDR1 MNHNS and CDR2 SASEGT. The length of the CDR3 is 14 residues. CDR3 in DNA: TGTGCCAGCAGTGGGGCCGGGACAGGGGGAGGCTACACCTTC. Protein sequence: CASSGAGTGGGYTF.

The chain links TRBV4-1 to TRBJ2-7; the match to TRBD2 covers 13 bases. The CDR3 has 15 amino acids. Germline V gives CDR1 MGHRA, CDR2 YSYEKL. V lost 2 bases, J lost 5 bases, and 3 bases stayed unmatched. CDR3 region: CASSQTSGRADEQYF. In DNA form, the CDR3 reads TGCGCCAGCAGCCAAACTAGCGGGAGGGCCGACGAGCAGTACTTC.

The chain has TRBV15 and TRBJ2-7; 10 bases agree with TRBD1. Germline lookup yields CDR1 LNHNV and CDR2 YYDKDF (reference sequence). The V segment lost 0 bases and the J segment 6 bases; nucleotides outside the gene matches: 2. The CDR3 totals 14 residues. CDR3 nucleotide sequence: TGTGCCACCAGCAGAGAGGACAGGGGGTGCGAGCAGTACTTC. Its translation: CATSREDRGCEQYF.

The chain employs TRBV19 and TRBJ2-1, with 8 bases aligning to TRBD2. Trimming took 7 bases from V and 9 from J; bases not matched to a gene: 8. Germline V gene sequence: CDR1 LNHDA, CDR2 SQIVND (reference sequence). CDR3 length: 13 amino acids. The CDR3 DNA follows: TGTGCCAGTACCCTGGGACTAGATGGTGAGCAGTTCTTC. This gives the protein CASTLGLDGEQFF.